This T cell receptor beta chain was recovered during a study of cytomegalovirus exposure and HLA in healthy donors. Study-wide context: In an earlier analysis, 90 million to 130 million unique TCR beta sequences were found from 150 million to 200 million T cells.

The germline V gene has CDR1 LNHDA and CDR2 SQIVND (reference sequence). The CDR3 sequence is 15 residues long. Unmatched junction bases numbered 6, after V lost 6 bases and J lost 2 bases. On this clone itself: The antigen is not known.

Primers included in the PCR were 60 Vbeta and 13 Jbeta primers. Clones were read by immunoSEQ multiplex PCR, and TCRdb kept only the in-frame ones, dropping some. The table lists roughly 34,000 clones. Regarding the study as a whole: Serostatus for CMV was the only available immune exposure information. DRB1 had the most TCR associations and HLA-C the fewest, a later analysis found, with rates varying by HLA locus. A classifier reportedly called cytomegalovirus status with high sensitivity and specificity.

The source of this sequence is a man in his forties in good health and CMV-seronegative. This sequence joins TRBV19 and TRBJ2-5; 10 bases are a match to TRBD2. The material sequenced was PBMCs. CDR3 amino acids: CASSKTSGVQETQYF. For the CDR3, the DNA is TGTGCCAGTAGCAAAACTAGCGGGGTACAAGAGACCCAGTACTTC.